The 14 T cell receptor beta chains presented below share a single source sample, sequenced in a study of blood T cell repertoires in COVID-19. Assay: immunoSEQ multiplex PCR; the TCRdb copy retains only in-frame clones and omits some. The sample has fewer than 250,000 clones; around four fifths are singletons. Sequenced: peripheral blood. All receptors come from a woman older than 75 with COVID-19, enrolled during active disease.

This rearrangement joins TRBV5-5 to TRBJ2-2, with a tentative D call TRBD1 (6 bases). V was pared by 4 bases and J by 1 base, with 11 bases between. The CDR3 is 15 residues long. Germline CDR1 and CDR2: SGHKS and YYEKEE (reference sequence). In DNA, the CDR3 is TGTGCCAGCAGCCCCCGGGGACAGAACACCGGGGAGCTGTTTTTT. Residues: CASSPRGQNTGELFF.

This clone was seen a single time. The V call is TRBV19, the J call TRBJ2-3; 8 nucleotides match TRBD1. CDR1 and CDR2 from the germline V gene are LNHDA and SQIVND (reference sequence). V shed 8 bases, J shed 4 bases, and the junction held 11 bases outside the gene matches. This CDR3 spans 15 amino acids. CDR3 loop: CASQQGVVQADTQYF. For the CDR3, the DNA is TGTGCCAGTCAACAGGGGGTAGTACAGGCAGATACGCAGTATTTT.

The rearrangement uses TRBV18 and TRBJ2-3; 9 nucleotides match TRBD2. CDR3 length: 17 residues. The trim removed 2 bases at V and 4 bases at J, leaving 10 bases unmatched. Germline loops: CDR1 KGHSH, CDR2 LQKENI. The CDR3 protein is CASSPARGGAGADTQYF. For the CDR3, the DNA is TGTGCCAGCTCACCAGCCCGCGGGGGGGCTGGTGCAGATACGCAGTATTTT.

The V gene is TRBV14, the J gene TRBJ1-2; maybe TRBD1 (6 bases). The CDR3 has 14 residues. Germline V gives CDR1 SGHDN, CDR2 FVKESK. V was pared by 1 base and J by 7 bases, with 13 bases between. The CDR3 sequence: CASSQGAVGGGYTF. The CDR3 DNA reads TGTGCCAGCAGCCAAGGAGCTGTAGGGGGTGGCTACACCTTC.

This clone was observed a single time. This chain connects TRBV5-1 to TRBJ2-1, with TRBD1 as a possible D gene (7 bases). Looked up from germline, CDR1 is SGHRS and CDR2 is YFSETQ. Trimming took off 7 bases at V and 8 bases at J, with 22 bases between the two ends. CDR3 length equals 15 residues. CDR3 sequence: CASRNGGGGKDEQFF. For the CDR3, the DNA is TGCGCCAGCCGAAATGGCGGAGGGGGCAAGGATGAGCAGTTCTTC.

This rearrangement joins TRBV5-1 to TRBJ2-5; possible D gene TRBD2, 5 bases. The CDR3 contains 13 residues. In germline, CDR1 is SGHRS, CDR2 YFSETQ. V was clipped by 2 bases and J by 5 bases, with 10 bases between them. The CDR3 region is CASSFRGDETQYF. CDR3 nucleotide sequence: TGCGCCAGCAGCTTTCGGGGAGACGAGACCCAGTACTTC.

This clone occurred once. The chain joins TRBV4-2 to TRBJ2-5, with 13 positions matching TRBD2. The germline CDR1 and CDR2 sequences are LGHNA and YNFKEQ. The CDR3 contains 17 residues. V dropped 0 bases and J dropped 1; count of bases not matched to a gene: 2. The CDR3 DNA reads as TGTGCCAGCAGCCAAGATTGGACTAGCGGGGGCCAAGAGACCCAGTACTTC. Residues: CASSQDWTSGGQETQYF.

The V gene is TRBV11-2, the J gene TRBJ2-2; D unresolved. V lost 0 bases and J lost 1, with 3 bases in between. The germline V gene encodes CDR1 SGHAT and CDR2 FQNNGV. The CDR3 consists of 14 residues. Here the CDR3 DNA reads TGTGCCAGCAGCTTAGATATGAACACCGGGGAGCTGTTTTTT. Protein sequence: CASSLDMNTGELFF.

The rearrangement links TRBV5-4 to TRBJ2-7, with TRBD1 matching 8 bases. Looked up from germline, CDR1 is SGHNT and CDR2 is YYREEE (reference sequence). Unmatched junction bases numbered 7, after V lost 2 bases and J lost 3 bases. The CDR3 has 15 residues. CDR3 nucleotides: TGTGCCAGCAGCTTCCCGGGACAGGAGAGCTACGAGCAGTACTTC. Its translation: CASSFPGQESYEQYF.

The chain's CDR3 is CASSLWVFSGGNEQFF. The CDR3 DNA is TGCGCCAGCAGCTTGTGGGTTTTTAGCGGGGGGAATGAGCAGTTCTTC. The chain recombines TRBV5-1 with TRBJ2-1; 10 bases line up with TRBD2. Germline loops: CDR1 SGHRS, CDR2 YFSETQ. This CDR3 is 16 amino acids long. Unmatched junction bases numbered 8, after V lost 1 base and J lost 7 bases.

This chain joins TRBV5-1 and TRBJ2-7; 7 bases are a match to TRBD1. Germline lookup yields CDR1 SGHRS and CDR2 YFSETQ. The V gene end was trimmed by 2 bases and the J gene end by 4 bases; junction bases not matched to a gene: 6. This CDR3 comprises 14 residues. The CDR3 reads CASSFGQVVYEQYF. CDR3 nucleotides: TGCGCCAGCAGCTTCGGACAGGTCGTATACGAGCAGTACTTC.

This clone was counted a few times. The J gene is TRBJ1-4, the V gene TRBV7-3; D gene ambiguous. The V end lost 2 bases, the J end lost 8 bases, and 18 bases lay between the germline ends. CDR1 and CDR2 (germline): SGHTA, FQGTGA. The CDR3 covers 16 residues. The CDR3, as DNA: TGTGCCAGCAGCTTAGGCTCAGAACTAATGATAGAAAAACTGTTTTTT. Protein: CASSLGSELMIEKLFF.

V is TRBV5-4 and J is TRBJ1-2; 8 bases fit TRBD1. Germline CDR1 is SGHNT and CDR2 is YYREEE (reference sequence). Trimming cost V 1 base and J 4 bases; bases outside gene matches: 6. This CDR3 spans 15 amino acids. The CDR3 nucleotides read TGTGCCAGCAGCTTGTATCAGGGGGCGGGCTATGGCTACACCTTC. Residues: CASSLYQGAGYGYTF.

The chain recombines TRBV9 with TRBJ1-4; 11 bases align to TRBD1. CDR1 and CDR2 from the germline V gene are SGDLS and YYNGEE. CDR3 size: 15 residues. V shed 3 bases and J 6 bases; nucleotides not matched to a gene: 4. CDR3 in DNA: TGTGCCAGCAGCGCCCCGGGACAGGGGGATGAAAAACTGTTTTTT. It is translated as CASSAPGQGDEKLFF.